The 4 T cell receptor beta chains reported below all come from one sample, sequenced in a study of blood T cell repertoires in COVID-19. Libraries were prepared by immunoSEQ multiplex PCR; TCRdb keeps only in-frame clonotypes and omits some of them. Among around 700,000 clones listed, 70% to 90% were seen once. The source material was peripheral blood. The source of these receptors is a woman aged 18-30 years with acute or convalescent COVID-19.

The rearrangement joins TRBV6-2 or TRBV6-3 to TRBJ2-1, with TRBD2 identical over 8 bases. Trimming removed 0 bases from V and 0 bases from J; junction bases left unmatched: 13. Germline loops: CDR1 MNHEY, CDR2 SVGEGT. The CDR3 extends over 20 amino acids. The CDR3: CASSYSRGGLAQSSYNEQFF. The CDR3 region has the DNA TGTGCCAGCAGTTACTCGCGTGGTGGACTAGCCCAGAGCTCCTACAATGAGCAGTTCTTC.

This chain joins TRBV5-1 and TRBJ1-1; D is undetermined. CDR1 is SGHRS and CDR2 is YFSETQ in the germline V gene. The ends were cut back, 5 bases at V and 1 base at J, with 6 bases in the middle. The CDR3 runs 12 residues. The CDR3 spells CASRRGNTEAFF. In DNA, the CDR3 is TGCGCCAGCAGACGAGGGAACACTGAAGCTTTCTTT.

The rearrangement uses TRBV6-8 and TRBJ1-6, with 9 bases matching TRBD1. Per the germline V gene, CDR1 is MNHGY and CDR2 is SAAAGT. This CDR3 comprises 14 residues. V trimming: 6 bases; J trimming: 12 bases; junction bases outside the gene matches: 9. This chain's CDR3 is CASRTSGQGEPLHF. CDR3 DNA: TGTGCCAGCAGGACGTCGGGACAGGGTGAACCCCTCCACTTT.

This clone was observed a handful of times. The DNA for the CDR3 is TGTGCCAGCAGTACAGGGGGCAGGGAGCTGTTTTTT. Encoded protein: CASSTGGRELFF. The rearrangement uses TRBV6-2 or TRBV6-3 and TRBJ2-2; 9 bases fit TRBD1. Trimming cost V 5 bases and J 9 bases; bases outside gene matches: 1. Germline assignment: CDR1 MNHEY and CDR2 SVGEGT. The CDR3 is made up of 12 amino acids.